One and the same sample provided the 24 T cell receptor beta chains below, sequenced in a study of metastatic and nonmetastatic thyroid tumors. Among the patients, none had received any treatment before thyroid surgery. TCRdb reanalyzed the PCR reads with MiXCR. This sample has over 70,000 clones, with roughly 18% found just once. Sequenced: blood. The receptors stem from a female donor with papillary thyroid cancer or a benign thyroid nodule (not recorded which). Some clones in this sample may be carry-over from other donors' samples.

There are many counts of this clone. This sequence joins TRBV5-1 and TRBJ1-1, with 7 bases lining up with TRBD1. Germline V gene sequence: CDR1 SGHRS, CDR2 YFSETQ. V lost 4 bases to trimming and J lost 5 bases; unmatched junction nucleotides: 11. The CDR3 runs to 15 residues. The CDR3 protein is CASSPGTVDSTEAFF. The CDR3 DNA sequence: TGCGCCAGCAGCCCAGGGACAGTGGATTCGACTGAAGCTTTCTTT.

The chain combines TRBV6-4 with TRBJ1-6, with TRBD1 identical over 8 bases. Germline V lookup: CDR1 MRHNA, CDR2 SNTAGT. The V gene end was trimmed by 0 bases and the J gene end by 14 bases; junction bases not matched to a gene: 9. The CDR3 length is 15 residues. The CDR3 loop is CASSDSPDRGSALHF. The CDR3 DNA reads TGTGCCAGCAGTGACTCACCCGACAGGGGCTCAGCCCTCCACTTT.

The sample holds many counts of this clone. This chain connects TRBV19 to TRBJ2-1, with TRBD2 matching 9 bases. The CDR3 spans 15 residues. The germline V gene has CDR1 LNHDA and CDR2 SQIVND (reference sequence). J lost 4 bases, V lost 6 bases, and 7 bases had no gene match. For the CDR3, the DNA is TGTGCCAGTAGGGATAGCGGGAGTGGGTACAATGAGCAGTTCTTC. It encodes CASRDSGSGYNEQFF.

The DNA of the CDR3 is TGCAGTGCAAACCGGGACTCTGCCCCTTCCTACGAGCAGTACTTC. Its translation: CSANRDSAPSYEQYF. V gene TRBV20-1 combines with J gene TRBJ2-7; a weak D match, TRBD2 (6 bases). V lost 6 bases, J lost 1 base, and 19 bases lay in between. This CDR3 has 15 residues. Per germline, CDR1 DFQATT and CDR2 SNEGSKA (reference sequence).

Ten or more counts support this clone. The chain couples TRBV5-1 to TRBJ1-1; no reliable D call. Germline V gene sequence: CDR1 SGHRS, CDR2 YFSETQ. Deletions cut 0 bases from V and 4 bases from J, with 10 bases between. The CDR3 extends over 14 amino acids. The CDR3 spells CASSLVRDGTEAFF. CDR3 bases: TGCGCCAGCAGCTTGGTAAGGGATGGCACTGAAGCTTTCTTT.

This clone has at least ten counts. The gene calls are TRBV12-3 or TRBV12-4 and TRBJ1-1; D uncertain. The V gene lost 7 bases and the J gene lost 4 bases, with 13 bases spanning the gap. The CDR3 is 13 residues long. DNA of the CDR3: TGTGCCAGCACCTCGGGGTTGGGCACTGAAGCTTTCTTT. Translation gives CASTSGLGTEAFF.

As to this clone: A much larger clonotype is one base distant, so this may be a read error. V usage is TRBV6-4 and J usage is TRBJ2-5, with D perhaps TRBD2 (6 bases). The CDR3 is made up of 15 amino acids. Germline CDR1 reads MRHNA; CDR2 reads SNTAGT. Trimming pared 10 bases from V and 2 bases from J, leaving 20 bases between. The CDR3 spells CATALTAGKQETQYF. The CDR3 nucleotides are TGTGCCACCGCTCTGACAGCGGGTAAACAAGAGACCCAGTACTTC.

The sample holds a few counts of this clone. The V gene is TRBV6-1, the J gene TRBJ2-5; D is perhaps TRBD1 (6 bases). The CDR3 has 13 amino acids. Looked up from germline, CDR1 is MNHNS and CDR2 is SASEGT. Trimming shortened V by 8 bases and J by 5 bases, and 15 bases separated the two germline ends. DNA for the CDR3: TGTGCCAGCTTTGGACAGTGGGGGGAGACCCAGTACTTC. This sequence encodes CASFGQWGETQYF.

This clone occurred many times. The chain couples TRBV2 to TRBJ2-7, with D possibly called TRBD1 or TRBD2 (5 bases each). Trimming took off 3 bases at V and 7 bases at J, with 13 bases between the two ends. Germline V gives CDR1 SNHLY, CDR2 FYNNEI. This CDR3 region has 13 residues. Here the CDR3 DNA reads TGTGCCAGCAGTGAGGGGACGGCAGGGGAGCAGTACTTC. Encoded protein: CASSEGTAGEQYF.

This clone turned up a few times. The chain is built from TRBV6-4 and TRBJ2-2; 7 bases map to TRBD2. The V gene end was trimmed by 3 bases and the J gene end by 1 base; junction bases not matched to a gene: 5. Looked up from germline, CDR1 is MRHNA and CDR2 is SNTAGT. CDR3 size: 16 residues. CDR3 nucleotide sequence: TGTGCCAGCAGTGAAAACGGCGGGGGGAACACCGGGGAGCTGTTTTTT. Translating it yields CASSENGGGNTGELFF.

The chain carries TRBV3-1 and TRBJ2-2; 7 bases match TRBD1. CDR3 length: 14 residues. The J segment lost 1 base and the V segment lost 8 bases, leaving 4 bases of the junction unmatched. CDR1 and CDR2 (germline): LGHDT, YNNKEL (reference sequence). The CDR3 region is CASGYRGNTGELFF. The CDR3 DNA reads as TGTGCCAGCGGATACAGGGGGAACACCGGGGAGCTGTTTTTT.

V and J are TRBV6-1 and TRBJ2-1, with 11 bases lining up with TRBD2. The CDR3 runs 16 residues. Losses at the gene ends were 6 bases for V and 6 bases for J; bases not matched to a gene: 10. Per germline, CDR1 MNHNS and CDR2 SASEGT. As DNA, the CDR3 is TGTGCCAGCAGCTCGTATAGACTAGCGGGGCCCAATGAGCAGTTCTTC. Encoded protein: CASSSYRLAGPNEQFF.

The table lists this clone with many counts. This chain uses TRBV4-1 with TRBJ2-7; perhaps TRBD1 as D (6 bases). V lost 0 bases and J lost 3, with 15 bases in between. The CDR3 is made up of 16 amino acids. Germline V gene sequence: CDR1 MGHRA, CDR2 YSYEKL. The CDR3 coding sequence is TGCGCCAGCAGCCAAGATCCGGGACATCAGTTCTACGAGCAGTACTTC. This gives the protein CASSQDPGHQFYEQYF.

V is TRBV27 and J is TRBJ2-7, with TRBD2 matching 7 bases. Losses at the gene ends were 6 bases for V and 0 bases for J; bases not matched to a gene: 11. The CDR3 extends over 16 amino acids. The V gene's germline CDR1 is MNHEY and CDR2 SMNVEV (reference sequence). CDR3 protein: CASRYATSSSSYEQYF. The CDR3 nucleotides are TGTGCCAGCAGGTACGCGACTAGCTCCAGCTCCTACGAGCAGTACTTC.

Details on this clone: A much more abundant neighbour one base away suggests this may be a read error. This sample includes further DNA sequences coding for the same CDR3. The V gene is TRBV20-1, the J gene TRBJ2-1, with 10 positions matching TRBD1. The CDR3 is 13 residues long. The germline CDR1 and CDR2 sequences are DFQATT and SNEGSKA (reference sequence). CDR3 amino acids: CSARDPPGQGEFF. The DNA of the CDR3 is TGTAGTGCTAGAGATCCCCCCGGACAGGGGGAGTTCTTC.

In regard to this clone: This could be a read error, since a much larger clone is one nucleotide away. The chain joins TRBV11-2 to TRBJ2-4, with 12 bases identical to TRBD2. The CDR3 runs 19 residues. The germline V gene has CDR1 SGHAT and CDR2 FQNNGV. Trimming cost V 7 bases and J 1 base; bases outside gene matches: 14. The CDR3 region is CASIPGLAGPRKAKNIQYF. CDR3 DNA: TGTGCCAGCATCCCGGGACTAGCGGGTCCCCGGAAGGCCAAAAACATTCAGTACTTC.

This clone appeared many times. This chain links TRBV7-8 with TRBJ2-5; 7 bases fit TRBD2. The CDR3 totals 14 residues. Germline assignment: CDR1 SGHVS and CDR2 FQNEAQ. Unmatched junction bases numbered 5, after V lost 5 bases and J lost 2 bases. The CDR3 sequence is CASSNLADQETQYF. The CDR3 DNA follows: TGTGCCAGCAGCAACCTAGCGGATCAAGAGACCCAGTACTTC.

This clone was found many times. The chain links TRBV2 to TRBJ2-1; TRBD1 or TRBD2 may be the D gene (5 bases each). V shed 4 bases and J shed 5 bases, with 18 bases lying between them. Germline lookup yields CDR1 SNHLY and CDR2 FYNNEI. The CDR3 loop spans 16 amino acids. CDR3: CASSGRQGPPNNEQFF. CDR3 DNA sequence: TGTGCCAGCAGTGGTAGGCAGGGACCTCCTAACAATGAGCAGTTCTTC.

The chain employs TRBV12-3 or TRBV12-4 and TRBJ1-5; 8 bases map to TRBD1. Germline trimming cut 6 bases from V and 5 bases from J; bases unmatched to any gene: 9. There are 15 residues in the CDR3. The CDR3 region has the DNA TGTGCCAGCAGACCTGACAGGGGATATGATCAGCCCCAGCATTTT. Protein sequence: CASRPDRGYDQPQHF.

Regarding this clone: A much larger clone lies a single base off, so this may be a read error. V and J are TRBV5-1 and TRBJ2-1; TRBD1 or TRBD2 may be the D gene (6 bases each). Judging by the DNA end, TRBJ2-5 fits better; the J call may be wrong. Germline CDR1 SGHRS, CDR2 YFSETQ. The CDR3 spans 14 residues. The CDR3 region is CASSFGGGEETQYF. CDR3 nucleotide sequence: TGCGCCAGCAGCTTTGGGGGCGGGGAAGAGACCCAGTACTTC.

This clone has ten or more counts. The rearrangement links TRBV11-1 to TRBJ1-5, with a weak D call TRBD1 (5 bases). V was cut by 2 bases and J by 2 bases, with 13 bases left in between. This CDR3 has 16 amino acids. Per germline, CDR1 SGHAT and CDR2 FQDESV (reference sequence). This CDR3 reads CASSLTSGGGNQPQHF. CDR3 coding DNA: TGTGCCAGCAGCTTAACCAGCGGGGGTGGCAATCAGCCCCAGCATTTT.

This clone was observed at least ten times. V and J are TRBV5-1 and TRBJ2-7, with 13 bases identical to TRBD2. Per germline, CDR1 SGHRS and CDR2 YFSETQ. This CDR3 has 15 residues. Germline trimming cut 0 bases from V and 12 bases from J; bases unmatched to any gene: 9. The CDR3 loop reads CASSLGGTSGTGRYF. CDR3 in DNA: TGCGCCAGCAGCTTGGGGGGGACTAGCGGGACGGGAAGGTACTTC.

This chain uses TRBV19 with TRBJ2-1; D is perhaps TRBD2 (6 bases). Trimming pared 8 bases from V and 5 bases from J, leaving 13 bases between. This CDR3 comprises 13 residues. Looked up from germline, CDR1 is LNHDA and CDR2 is SQIVND (reference sequence). In DNA, the CDR3 is TGTGCCAGTGCCGGCGGGGCCAACAATGAGCAGTTCTTC. The encoded protein is CASAGGANNEQFF. The variable domain in full, completed from reference TRBV19 and TRBJ2-1, reads DGGITQSPKYLFRKEGQNVTLSCEQNLNHDAMYWYRQDPGQGLRLIYYSQIVNDFQKGDIAEGYSVSREKKESFPLTVTSAQKNPTAFYLCASAGGANNEQFFGPGTRLTVL.

This clone was seen many times. The rearrangement joins TRBV12-3 or TRBV12-4 to TRBJ1-2, with unresolved D. The CDR3 sequence is 11 residues long. V gave up 7 bases and J gave up 5 bases, with 8 bases separating them. Here the CDR3 DNA reads TGTGCCAGCAAACAGTTTTATGGCTACACCTTC. It yields the protein CASKQFYGYTF.